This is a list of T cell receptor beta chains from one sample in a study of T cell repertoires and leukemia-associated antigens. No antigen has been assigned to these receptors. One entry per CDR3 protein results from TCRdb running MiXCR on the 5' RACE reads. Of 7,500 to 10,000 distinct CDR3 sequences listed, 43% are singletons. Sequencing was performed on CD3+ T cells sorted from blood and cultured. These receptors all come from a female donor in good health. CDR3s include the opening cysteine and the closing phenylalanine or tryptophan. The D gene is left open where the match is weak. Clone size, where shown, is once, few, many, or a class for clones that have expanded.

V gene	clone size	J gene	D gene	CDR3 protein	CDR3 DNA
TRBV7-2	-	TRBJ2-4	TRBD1	CASSLETGKNIQYF	TGTGCCAGCAGTTTAGAGACAGGGAAAAACATTCAGTACTTC
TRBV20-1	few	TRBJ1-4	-	CSAHLRDGLGKLFF	TGCAGTGCTCACCTCCGGGACGGTCTGGGAAAACTGTTTTTT
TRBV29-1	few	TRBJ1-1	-	CSVEATEAFF	TGCAGCGTTGAAGCCACTGAAGCTTTCTTT
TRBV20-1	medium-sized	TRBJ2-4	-	CSARGGTSLAKNIQYF	TGCAGTGCTAGAGGGGGGACGTCCTTAGCCAAAAACATTCAGTACTTC
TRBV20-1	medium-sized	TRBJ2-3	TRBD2	CSARLELRELTDTQYF	TGCAGTGCTAGATTGGAGCTGCGGGAGCTTACGGATACGCAGTATTTT
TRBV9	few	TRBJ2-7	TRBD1	CASSAGQTDEQYF	TGTGCCAGCAGCGCGGGACAGACGGACGAGCAGTACTTC
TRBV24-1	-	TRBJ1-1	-	CATSGRRQGAFF	TGTGCCACCAGTGGTCGCAGGCAGGGGGCTTTCTTT
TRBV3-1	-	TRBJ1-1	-	CASSLRQLNTEAFF	TGTGCCAGCAGCCTGCGACAGCTGAACACTGAAGCTTTCTTT
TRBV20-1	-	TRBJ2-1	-	CSASDAGSGGEQFF	TGCAGTGCTAGTGATGCTGGTAGCGGAGGTGAGCAGTTCTTC
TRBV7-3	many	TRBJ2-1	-	CASSPQGGGSQFF	TGTGCCAGCAGCCCCCAAGGGGGCGGGAGCCAGTTCTTC